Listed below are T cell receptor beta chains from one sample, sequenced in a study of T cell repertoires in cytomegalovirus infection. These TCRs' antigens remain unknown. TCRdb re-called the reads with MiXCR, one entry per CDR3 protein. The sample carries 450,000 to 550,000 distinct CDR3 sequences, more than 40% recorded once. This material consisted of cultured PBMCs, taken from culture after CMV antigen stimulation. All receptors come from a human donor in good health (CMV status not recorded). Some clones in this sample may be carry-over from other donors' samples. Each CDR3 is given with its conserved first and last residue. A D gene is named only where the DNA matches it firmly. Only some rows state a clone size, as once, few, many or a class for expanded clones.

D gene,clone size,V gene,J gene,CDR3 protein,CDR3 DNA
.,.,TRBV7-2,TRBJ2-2,CASSAFMGGELFF,TGTGCCAGCAGCGCCTTTATGGGCGGGGAGCTGTTTTTT
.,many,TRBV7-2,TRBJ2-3,CASSSSGDTQYF,TGTGCCAGCAGTTCCAGTGGAGATACGCAGTATTTT
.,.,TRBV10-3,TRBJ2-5,CAISVGGGTQETQYF,TGTGCCATCAGTGTCGGGGGCGGAACGCAAGAGACCCAGTACTTC
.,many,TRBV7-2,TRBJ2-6,CASSARAYGANVLTF,TGTGCCAGCAGCGCCAGGGCATATGGGGCCAACGTCCTGACTTTC
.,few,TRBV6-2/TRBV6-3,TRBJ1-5,CASSFWSAGPQHF,TGTGCCAGCAGTTTTTGGTCGGCAGGGCCCCAGCATTTT
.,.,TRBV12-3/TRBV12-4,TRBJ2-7,CASSPTPTYEQYF,TGTGCCAGCAGCCCGACACCGACCTACGAGCAGTACTTC
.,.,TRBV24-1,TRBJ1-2,CATSDFVGYTF,TGTGCCACCAGTGATTTCGTCGGATACACCTTC
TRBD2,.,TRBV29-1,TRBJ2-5,CSVGTRMETQYF,TGCAGCGTCGGGACTAGAATGGAGACCCAGTACTTC
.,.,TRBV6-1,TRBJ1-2,CASSEAGRGGGYTF,TGTGCCAGCAGTGAAGCGGGCAGGGGAGGCGGCTACACCTTC
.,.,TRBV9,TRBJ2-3,CASGAPYTQYF,TGTGCCAGCGGAGCCCCGTATACGCAGTATTTT
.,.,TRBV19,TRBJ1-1,CASSPRPRIQAFF,TGTGCCAGTAGCCCACGGCCCCGGATTCAAGCTTTCTTT
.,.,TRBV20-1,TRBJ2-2,CSVPTGTGELFF,TGCAGTGTCCCGACGGGCACCGGGGAGCTGTTTTTT
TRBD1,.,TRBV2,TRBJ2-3,CASSPGQGFNGADTQYF,TGTGCCAGCAGCCCCGGACAGGGCTTTAACGGTGCAGATACGCAGTATTTT
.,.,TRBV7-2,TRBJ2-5,CASSQPSWAETQYF,TGTGCCAGCAGCCAACCCAGTTGGGCAGAGACCCAGTACTTC
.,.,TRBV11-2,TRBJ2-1,CASSPTSNEQFF,TGTGCCAGCAGCCCGACTAGCAATGAGCAGTTCTTC
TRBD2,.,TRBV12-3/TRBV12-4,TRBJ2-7,CASSFVSGGRHEQYF,TGTGCCAGCAGTTTCGTCAGCGGGGGGCGCCACGAGCAGTACTTC
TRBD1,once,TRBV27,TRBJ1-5,CASSRQGGDNQPQHF,TGTGCCAGCAGTCGACAGGGTGGCGATAACCAGCCCCAGCATTTT
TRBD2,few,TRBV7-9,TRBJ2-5,CASSPLGGVQETQYF,TGTGCCAGCAGCCCGCTGGGGGGGGTTCAAGAGACCCAGTACTTC
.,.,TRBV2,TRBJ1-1,CASSGAYGTQAFF,TGTGCCAGCAGTGGGGCTTACGGGACCCAAGCTTTCTTT
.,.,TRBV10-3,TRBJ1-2,CAISEGNDLVGYTF,TGTGCCATCAGTGAAGGAAATGACTTGGTCGGCTACACCTTC
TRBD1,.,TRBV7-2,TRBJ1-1,CASSPMTGGYTEAFF,TGTGCCAGCAGCCCGATGACAGGGGGGTACACTGAAGCTTTCTTT
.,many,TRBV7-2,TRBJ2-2,CASAQRRLPWELFF,TGTGCCAGCGCCCAACGACGGCTACCCTGGGAGCTGTTTTTT
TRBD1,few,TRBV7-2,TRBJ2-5,CASSLAPPRQGYQETQYF,TGTGCCAGCAGCTTAGCCCCCCCGCGACAGGGGTACCAAGAGACCCAGTACTTC
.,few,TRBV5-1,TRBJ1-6,CASSPRGENNSPLHF,TGCGCCAGCAGCCCGCGCGGTGAAAATAATTCACCCCTCCACTTT
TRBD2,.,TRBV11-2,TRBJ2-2,CASSVRLAGTGELFF,TGTGCCAGCAGCGTTAGACTAGCCGGCACCGGGGAGCTGTTTTTT
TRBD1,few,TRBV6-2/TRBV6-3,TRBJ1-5,CASSYSGTGYQPQHF,TGTGCCAGCAGTTACTCGGGGACAGGGTATCAGCCCCAGCATTTT
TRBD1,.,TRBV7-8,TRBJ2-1,CASSLAPGPKDRKGANEQFF,TGTGCCAGCAGCTTAGCCCCAGGCCCTAAGGACCGGAAGGGGGCAAATGAGCAGTTCTTC
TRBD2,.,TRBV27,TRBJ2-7,CASSLSGGRAREYEQYF,TGTGCCAGCAGCCTCTCTGGGGGGAGGGCCAGGGAGTACGAGCAGTACTTC
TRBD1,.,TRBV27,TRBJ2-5,CASSSQGAGQETQYF,TGTGCCAGCAGTTCACAGGGGGCCGGCCAAGAGACCCAGTACTTC
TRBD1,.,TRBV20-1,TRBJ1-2,CSAGSGTGFGYTF,TGCAGTGCTGGATCCGGGACAGGGTTTGGCTACACCTTC
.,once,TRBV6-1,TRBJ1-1,CASSETSLVEAFF,TGTGCCAGCAGCGAGACCTCCCTGGTCGAAGCTTTCTTT
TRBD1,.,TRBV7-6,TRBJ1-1,CASSPQGAYTEAFF,TGTGCCAGCAGCCCCCAGGGGGCGTACACTGAAGCTTTCTTT
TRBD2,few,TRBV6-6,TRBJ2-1,CASEREVEYGQFF,TGTGCCAGCGAGCGGGAGGTAGAGTACGGGCAGTTCTTC
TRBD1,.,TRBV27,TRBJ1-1,CASRPPRDSTEAFF,TGTGCCAGCAGACCCCCCCGGGACAGCACTGAAGCTTTCTTT
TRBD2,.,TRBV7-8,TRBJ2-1,CASSLAPTGGRNEQFF,TGTGCCAGCAGCTTAGCCCCTACGGGGGGGCGGAATGAGCAGTTCTTC
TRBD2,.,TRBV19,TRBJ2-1,CATAGTGGINEQFF,TGTGCCACCGCGGGGACGGGGGGGATAAATGAGCAGTTCTTC
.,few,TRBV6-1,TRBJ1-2,CASTPGRSGGYGYTF,TGTGCCAGCACTCCCGGACGGTCCGGAGGGTATGGCTACACCTTC
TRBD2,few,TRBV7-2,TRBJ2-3,CASSLRAGGSNTDTQYF,TGTGCCAGCAGCCTAAGAGCGGGAGGGTCCAACACAGATACGCAGTATTTT
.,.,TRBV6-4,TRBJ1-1,CASSEKGMNTEAFF,TGTGCCAGCAGTGAAAAGGGCATGAACACTGAAGCTTTCTTT